Given below is one T cell receptor (beta chain) in context. What it binds is unknown. This sample is drawn from a study of blood T cells in healthy people across ages. Regarding the study as a whole: In long-lived donors, naive CD4+ cell counts and diversity exceeded those of aged donors.

Total RNA was extracted at no less than 6 micrograms per sample. The germline gives CDR1 LGHNA, CDR2 YSLEER. The CDR3 spans 16 residues. A second about 7 to 11 cycle PCR used barcoded and J-beta primers. TCRdb reprocessed the 5' RACE reads via MiXCR and lists one record per CDR3 protein. The sample contains around 780,000 distinct CDR3 sequences, roughly 56% of which appear only once. The V gene is TRBV4-3, the J gene TRBJ2-4; 12 bases are shared with TRBD2. Matching the DNA end better, TRBJ2-7 makes the J call doubtful. The clonotype comes from a man in his forties in good health. The sequencing sample was made of blood. CDR3 sequence (DNA): TGCGCCAGCAGCCCTCCTAGCGGGGGGGACCCCTACGAGCAGTACTTC. The encoded protein is CASSPPSGGDPYEQYF.